Shown below are 30 T cell receptor beta chains from a single sample sequenced in a study of spatial heterogeneity in lung cancer. TCRdb re-derived calls from the 5' RACE reads in MiXCR, one entry per CDR3 protein. The sample includes 55,000 to 75,000 distinct CDR3 sequences, roughly 8% seen only once; the top ten take about 15%. This sample's time point: sample taken at primary tumor resection. Unsorted whole RNA samples from tumor, nontumor lung or frozen PBMC were sequenced. Sequenced material: PBMCs, taken at surgery. The receptor set was obtained from a female donor with early-stage non-small cell lung cancer.

The chain employs TRBV2 and TRBJ1-1; 9 bases are shared with TRBD1. With 3 bases clipped from V and 0 bases from J, the junction kept 5 bases outside the gene matches. The CDR3 spans 16 residues. From germline, CDR1 is SNHLY and CDR2 FYNNEI. CDR3 DNA: TGTGCCAGCAGTGACCCGGGACAGGGACTGAACACTGAAGCTTTCTTT. Translated, it gives CASSDPGQGLNTEAFF.

This clonotype was counted a few times. The chain recombines TRBV20-1 with TRBJ1-1, with D unclear. This CDR3 comprises 14 residues. Trimming shortened V by 4 bases and J by 0 bases, and 12 bases separated the two germline ends. The V gene's germline CDR1 is DFQATT and CDR2 SNEGSKA (reference sequence). The CDR3 nucleotides read TGCAGTGCTAACCTCAACAGTGTGAACACTGAAGCTTTCTTT. This codes for CSANLNSVNTEAFF.

This clonotype has a handful of counts. V is TRBV3-1 and J is TRBJ2-7; D is undetermined. The CDR3 extends over 12 amino acids. The ends were cut back, 1 base at V and 6 bases at J, with 7 bases in the middle. Germline V gene lookup returns CDR1 LGHDT and CDR2 YNNKEL (reference sequence). CDR3 region: CASSQAKGEQYF. The DNA of the CDR3 is TGTGCCAGCAGCCAAGCTAAGGGCGAGCAGTACTTC.

This clonotype was recorded at least ten times. V gene TRBV3-1 combines with J gene TRBJ1-2, with D maybe TRBD1 (5 bases). The germline gives CDR1 LGHDT, CDR2 YNNKEL (reference sequence). The V end lost 3 bases, the J end lost 0 bases, and 11 bases lay between the germline ends. CDR3 length: 15 residues. The CDR3 DNA is TGTGCCAGCAGCCACAGGGATTTGACTAACTATGGCTACACCTTC. Residues: CASSHRDLTNYGYTF.

There are a few counts of this clonotype. The J gene is TRBJ2-5, the V gene TRBV3-1; D gene ambiguous. With 5 bases removed from V and 5 bases from J, the gap between germline ends came to 6 bases. The germline CDR1 and CDR2 sequences are LGHDT and YNNKEL (reference sequence). This CDR3 spans 11 amino acids. As DNA, the CDR3 is TGTGCCAGCAGCATGGGGGAGACCCAGTACTTC. It is translated as CASSMGETQYF.

Only a few counts were recorded for this clonotype. The chain uses TRBV2 and TRBJ1-5, with 7 nucleotides matching TRBD1. Germline CDR1 SNHLY, CDR2 FYNNEI. With V trimmed by 6 bases and J by 5 bases, 4 bases remained unmatched. The CDR3 covers 13 residues. CDR3 protein: CASRGTVYQPQHF. CDR3 DNA sequence: TGTGCCAGCAGAGGGACAGTTTATCAGCCCCAGCATTTT.

This chain joins TRBV10-3 and TRBJ1-4; TRBD1 is a possible D gene (5 bases). This CDR3 is built from 13 residues. Trimming pared 11 bases from V and 0 bases from J, leaving 10 bases between. The V gene's germline CDR1 is ENHRY and CDR2 SYGVKD. The CDR3 DNA sequence: TGTGCCGTGCAGGGAACAACTAATGAAAAACTGTTTTTT. This sequence encodes CAVQGTTNEKLFF.

This clonotype occurred many times. The V gene is TRBV7-6, the J gene TRBJ2-5; weak D call: TRBD2 (6 bases). Germline V gene data show CDR1 as SGHVS and CDR2 as FNYEAQ. CDR3 length: 11 residues. The V gene lost 4 bases and the J gene lost 9 bases, with 9 bases spanning the gap. The DNA of the CDR3 is TGTGCCAGCAGCTCCCGCGGGGCCCAGTACTTC. This translates into CASSSRGAQYF. Looking up the rest from reference TRBV7-6 and TRBJ2-5 gives the full variable domain: GAGVSQSPRYKVTKRGQDVALRCDPISGHVSLYWYRQALGQGPEFLTYFNYEAQQDKSGLPNDRFSAERPEGSISTLTIQRTEQRDSAMYRCASSSRGAQYFGPGTRLLVL.

The table lists this clonotype with a few counts. CDR3 loop: CASSSPGAPDTEAFF. CDR3 nucleotide sequence: TGTGCCAGCAGTTCCCCAGGAGCCCCCGACACTGAAGCTTTCTTT. This chain links TRBV27 with TRBJ1-1, with D unclear. The CDR3 consists of 15 residues. Germline loops: CDR1 MNHEY, CDR2 SMNVEV (reference sequence). The germline V and J ends were trimmed by 4 bases and 3 bases, with 15 bases remaining between them.

This chain joins TRBV20-1 and TRBJ1-5; 7 bases line up with TRBD1. The CDR3 loop spans 13 amino acids. CDR1 is DFQATT, CDR2 SNEGSKA, per germline (reference sequence). Trimming took 3 bases from V and 2 from J; bases not matched to a gene: 1. The CDR3 loop is CSASGQGNQPQHF. CDR3 DNA sequence: TGCAGTGCTAGTGGACAGGGCAATCAGCCCCAGCATTTT.

This clonotype has a count of ten or more. The gene calls are TRBV11-3 and TRBJ1-3, with D unclear. The germline V gene encodes CDR1 SGHNT and CDR2 YENEEA. The CDR3 length is 14 residues. V was pared by 3 bases and J by 2 bases, with 8 bases between. CDR3: CASSLRAAGNTIYF. In nucleotides, the CDR3 is TGTGCCAGCAGCTTGAGGGCAGCTGGAAACACCATATATTTT.

This clonotype came up many times. The rearrangement joins TRBV9 to TRBJ2-1, with D hard to call. V was pared by 0 bases and J by 7 bases, with 14 bases between. The CDR3 totals 15 residues. CDR1 and CDR2 (germline): SGDLS, YYNGEE. CDR3 sequence (DNA): TGTGCCAGCAGCGTAGTGACGACACCCGTAAATGAGCAGTTCTTC. This gives the protein CASSVVTTPVNEQFF.

Only a few counts were recorded for this clonotype. The CDR3 loop reads CASSTRGLQETQYF. CDR3 nucleotide sequence: TGTGCCAGCAGCACACGGGGCTTGCAAGAGACCCAGTACTTC. The V and J genes are TRBV7-8 and TRBJ2-5, with D perhaps assigned TRBD1 or TRBD2 (5 bases each). Germline V gene lookup returns CDR1 SGHVS and CDR2 FQNEAQ. Trimming cost V 5 bases and J 2 bases, with 12 bases left between them. CDR3 length equals 14 residues.

V usage is TRBV27 and J usage is TRBJ1-5; 7 nucleotides agree with TRBD1. This CDR3 has 15 amino acids. Unmatched junction bases numbered 8, after V lost 5 bases and J lost 4 bases. The germline V gene has CDR1 MNHEY and CDR2 SMNVEV (reference sequence). CDR3 in DNA: TGTGCCAGCAGTCAACACACAGGGGAGAATCAGCCCCAGCATTTT. This codes for CASSQHTGENQPQHF.

This clonotype was counted a few times. The rearrangement uses TRBV21-1 and TRBJ2-1; TRBD1 is the table's D call, not checked against the DNA. TRBV21-1 is a pseudogene locus. CDR3 size: 14 residues. The CDR3 DNA sequence: TGTGCCAGGGGGGGGCCATTACCTCGGGATGAGCAGTTCTTC. Its protein product is CARGGPLPRDEQFF.

The chain links TRBV27 to TRBJ1-1; 10 bases map to TRBD1. The ends lost 6 bases at V and 0 bases at J; junction bases unmatched: 10. This CDR3 spans 17 amino acids. Per the germline V gene, CDR1 is MNHEY and CDR2 is SMNVEV (reference sequence). The CDR3 here is CASRPGQGWTMNTEAFF. The CDR3 nucleotides are TGTGCCAGCAGGCCGGGACAGGGGTGGACCATGAACACTGAAGCTTTCTTT.

This clonotype was seen a few times. The chain is built from TRBV4-1 and TRBJ1-4; D is perhaps TRBD1 (6 bases). The CDR3 sequence is 14 residues long. Germline V lookup: CDR1 MGHRA, CDR2 YSYEKL. Trimming cost V 5 bases and J 5 bases, with 12 bases left between them. The CDR3 spells CASSWTAKNEKLFF. CDR3 sequence (DNA): TGCGCCAGCAGCTGGACAGCTAAGAATGAAAAACTGTTTTTT.

The chain combines TRBV7-8 with TRBJ1-5; D uncertain. Deletions cut 1 base from V and 0 bases from J, with 10 bases between. Germline V gene sequence: CDR1 SGHVS, CDR2 FQNEAQ. The CDR3 loop spans 16 amino acids. The CDR3 here is CASSLVFRGSNQPQHF. CDR3 in DNA: TGTGCCAGCAGCTTAGTGTTCCGGGGTAGCAATCAGCCCCAGCATTTT.

This clonotype was detected ten times or more. CDR3 sequence: CATRTRGRYEQYV. The CDR3 DNA reads as TGTGCCACTCGGACTAGGGGTCGGTACGAGCAGTACGTC. The chain joins TRBV28 to TRBJ2-7; TRBD2 matches at 7 bases. Germline V lookup: CDR1 MDHEN, CDR2 SYDVKM. The CDR3 totals 13 residues. The J segment lost 4 bases and the V segment lost 10 bases, leaving 10 bases of the junction unmatched.

The CDR3 protein is CASSLGGTTGVNYGYTF. CDR3 DNA: TGTGCCAGCAGTTTAGGGGGCACGACAGGGGTCAACTATGGCTACACCTTC. The V and J genes are TRBV12-3 or TRBV12-4 and TRBJ1-2, with 8 bases lining up with TRBD1. The V gene end was trimmed by 1 base and the J gene end by 2 bases; junction bases not matched to a gene: 9. The CDR3 has 17 amino acids.

This clonotype has more than one count but fewer than ten. This sequence joins TRBV7-2 and TRBJ2-2; D is perhaps TRBD2 (6 bases). V lost 0 bases and J lost 5, with 7 bases in between. The CDR3 is 14 amino acids. CDR1 is SGHTA, CDR2 FQGNSA, per germline. CDR3 coding DNA: TGTGCCAGCAGCTTAGCGGGGGGAACCGGGGAGCTGTTTTTT. Translating it yields CASSLAGGTGELFF.

This clonotype was counted between two and nine times. V gene TRBV7-9 combines with J gene TRBJ2-3, with D unresolved. This CDR3 has 12 amino acids. Germline values: CDR1 SEHNR, CDR2 FQNEAQ (reference sequence). V shed 3 bases and J shed 3 bases, with 4 bases lying between them. CDR3: CASSFSTDTQYF. The CDR3 DNA follows: TGTGCCAGCAGCTTTTCGACAGATACGCAGTATTTT. Looking up the rest from reference TRBV7-9 and TRBJ2-3 gives the full variable domain: DTGVSQNPRHKITKRGQNVTFRCDPISEHNRLYWYRQTLGQGPEFLTYFQNEAQLEKSRLLSDRFSAERPKGSFSTLEIQRTEQGDSAMYLCASSFSTDTQYFGPGTRLTVL.

This clonotype was detected ten times or more. The chain links TRBV2 to TRBJ2-4, with TRBD1 identical over 9 bases. The CDR3 sequence is 14 residues long. Germline V CDR1 and CDR2: SNHLY, FYNNEI. With 5 bases clipped from V and 5 bases from J, the junction kept 4 bases outside the gene matches. For the CDR3, the DNA is TGTGCCAGCAGTACACAGGGGGCCCAAAACATTCAGTACTTC. This encodes CASSTQGAQNIQYF.

In this sample, this clonotype turned up many times. V gene TRBV2 combines with J gene TRBJ1-4, with D possibly TRBD1 on 5 matching bases. Germline assignment: CDR1 SNHLY and CDR2 FYNNEI. V shed 7 bases and J shed 8 bases, with 20 bases lying between them. The CDR3 runs 15 residues. The CDR3 sequence: CASNQVRGEEEKLFF. The DNA for the CDR3 is TGTGCCAGCAATCAAGTACGGGGGGAGGAGGAAAAACTGTTTTTT.

This clonotype has just a few counts. This sequence joins TRBV5-4 and TRBJ2-1, with 12 nucleotides matching TRBD2. Germline CDR1 is SGHNT and CDR2 is YYREEE (reference sequence). CDR3 length: 17 amino acids. Trimming took 0 bases from V and 3 from J; bases not matched to a gene: 4. The CDR3 DNA follows: TGTGCCAGCAGCTTGGCCCGACTAGCGGGAGTCTACAATGAGCAGTTCTTC. This gives the protein CASSLARLAGVYNEQFF.

This clonotype was detected many times. The chain recombines TRBV7-3 with TRBJ1-2, with D possibly TRBD1 on 5 matching bases. The CDR3 loop spans 13 amino acids. Germline V gene lookup returns CDR1 SGHTA and CDR2 FQGTGA. V gave up 2 bases and J gave up 4 bases, with 8 bases separating them. As DNA, the CDR3 is TGTGCCAGCAGCTTATCAGGGTCCTATGGCTACACCTTC. It yields the protein CASSLSGSYGYTF.

The chain combines TRBV4-1 with TRBJ1-4, with 8 bases aligning to TRBD1. Trimming took 3 bases from V and 3 from J; bases not matched to a gene: 3. Germline V gene data show CDR1 as MGHRA and CDR2 as YSYEKL. The CDR3 is 15 amino acids. The CDR3 coding sequence is TGCGCCAGCAGCCAGGCACAGGGGGCTAATGAAAAACTGTTTTTT. Amino acids: CASSQAQGANEKLFF.

In its sample, this clonotype was seen many times. The V gene is TRBV12-3 or TRBV12-4, the J gene TRBJ2-7, with TRBD2 identical over 13 bases. The CDR3 is made up of 15 amino acids. J was trimmed by 7 bases and V by 4 bases; bases with no gene match: 7. CDR3 nucleotide sequence: TGTGCCAGCAGTTATGGACTAGCGGGAGCTCGAGAGCAGTACTTC. It codes for CASSYGLAGAREQYF.

This clonotype was observed many times. The rearrangement links TRBV28 to TRBJ2-3, with D maybe TRBD2 (7 bases). From germline, CDR1 is MDHEN and CDR2 SYDVKM. The V end was cut by 6 bases, the J end by 2 bases, with 18 bases between. The CDR3 is 16 amino acids. The CDR3 coding sequence is TGTGCCAGCAGCATGATCGGGGGGCATGTCACAGATACGCAGTATTTT. Encoded protein: CASSMIGGHVTDTQYF. The full variable domain, with the rest looked up from reference TRBV28 and TRBJ2-3, is DVKVTQSSRYLVKRTGEKVFLECVQDMDHENMFWYRQDPGLGLRLIYFSYDVKMKEKGDIPEGYSVSREKKERFSLILESASTNQTSMYLCASSMIGGHVTDTQYFGPGTRLTVL.

This clonotype came up many times. The chain has TRBV6-6 and TRBJ2-2; D is tentatively TRBD1 or TRBD2 (5 bases each). The CDR3 contains 14 residues. Germline CDR1 MNHNY, CDR2 SVGAGI (reference sequence). Deletions cut 0 bases from V and 5 bases from J, with 7 bases between. CDR3 nucleotides: TGTGCCAGCAGTTACTCTGGGGGAACCGGGGAGCTGTTTTTT. It specifies CASSYSGGTGELFF.